These 8 T cell receptor beta chains came from one sample sequenced in a study of control samples from healthy donors and cancer patients. Only in-frame clones appear in the TCRdb table, and some are missing; sequencing was by immunoSEQ multiplex PCR. The data hold some 150,000 clones, with 95% to 96% observed a single time. The sequenced sample was blood. The receptor source for this set is a woman aged 30 to 39 in good health.

In this sample, this clone turned up once. The V call is TRBV10-3, the J call TRBJ1-2; tentatively, D is TRBD1 (6 bases). Deletions cut 6 bases from V and 0 bases from J, with 17 bases between. Per the germline V gene, CDR1 is ENHRY and CDR2 is SYGVKD. This CDR3 spans 16 amino acids. The CDR3: CAISQLNRATNYGYTF. The DNA of the CDR3 is TGTGCCATCAGCCAACTAAACAGGGCCACTAACTATGGCTACACCTTC.

The chain has TRBV6-5 and TRBJ1-1, with 9 bases identical to TRBD1. The V gene end was trimmed by 3 bases and the J gene end by 5 bases; junction bases not matched to a gene: 7. CDR3 size: 15 residues. Germline CDR1 MNHEY, CDR2 SVGAGI. This CDR3 reads CASSYAGQGRTEAFF. The CDR3 nucleotides read TGTGCCAGCAGTTATGCCGGACAGGGGAGAACTGAAGCTTTCTTT.

The rearrangement links TRBV29-1 to TRBJ1-5, with D perhaps TRBD1 (5 bases). Trimming shortened V by 4 bases and J by 6 bases, and 10 bases separated the two germline ends. Germline V gives CDR1 SQVTM, CDR2 ANQGSEA. The length of the CDR3 is 12 residues. CDR3 coding DNA: TGCAGCGTTGGAGGGGAAAGTCAGCCCCAGCATTTT. It codes for CSVGGESQPQHF.

The chain has TRBV6-5 and TRBJ2-2; 7 bases match TRBD2. The CDR3 runs 14 residues. Germline CDR1 reads MNHEY; CDR2 reads SVGAGI. Losses at the gene ends were 8 bases for V and 0 bases for J; bases not matched to a gene: 3. For the CDR3, the DNA is TGTGCCAGCTTACGGGGGGCGAACACCGGGGAGCTGTTTTTT. Residues: CASLRGANTGELFF.

The chain combines TRBV6-6 with TRBJ2-5, with TRBD1 matching 10 bases. The CDR3 runs 14 residues. J gave up 4 bases and V 3 bases, and 2 bases lay outside the gene matches. Germline V gives CDR1 MNHNY, CDR2 SVGAGI (reference sequence). The CDR3 protein is CASSYRDRGETQYF. CDR3 coding DNA: TGTGCCAGCAGTTATCGGGACAGGGGAGAGACCCAGTACTTC.

The chain combines TRBV10-3 with TRBJ2-3, with TRBD1 matching over 8 bases. CDR1 and CDR2 from the germline V gene are ENHRY and SYGVKD. The CDR3 covers 16 residues. The V and J ends lost 4 bases and 0 bases, in that order; junction bases with no gene match: 6. The CDR3 DNA sequence: TGTGCCATCAGTGGGGGACAGGTTACTAGCACAGATACGCAGTATTTT. Translated: CAISGGQVTSTDTQYF.

The chain employs TRBV10-3 and TRBJ1-2; 8 nucleotides line up with TRBD1. The CDR3 is made up of 17 amino acids. V lost 3 bases and J lost 1; bases outside the gene matches: 10. Germline V lookup: CDR1 ENHRY, CDR2 SYGVKD. This CDR3 is CAISEFLDRDVNYGYTF. CDR3 DNA: TGTGCCATCAGTGAATTCTTGGACAGGGACGTTAACTATGGCTACACCTTC.

This rearrangement joins TRBV14 to TRBJ2-7; D perhaps matches TRBD1 (6 bases). CDR3 length: 16 amino acids. CDR1 is SGHDN, CDR2 FVKESK, per germline. The V and J ends lost 0 bases and 6 bases respectively, with 18 bases between them. The CDR3 spells CASSQDGAQGRLEQYF. CDR3 DNA sequence: TGTGCCAGCAGCCAAGACGGTGCCCAGGGGCGGCTCGAGCAGTACTTC. Supplemented by reference TRBV14 and TRBJ2-7, the full variable domain reads EAGVTQFPSHSVIEKGQTVTLRCDPISGHDNLYWYRRVMGKEIKFLLHFVKESKQDESGMPNNRFLAERTGGTYSTLKVQPAELEDSGVYFCASSQDGAQGRLEQYFGPGTRLTVT.